Listed below are T cell receptor beta chains from one sample, sequenced in a study. TCRdb reanalysed the 5' RACE reads using MiXCR and keeps one entry per CDR3 protein. Of 45,000 to 60,000 distinct CDR3 sequences listed, approximately 23% were seen once; the top ten hold 3.2%. The sequencing input was tumor-infiltrating naive CD4+ T cells sorted from the breast tumor. These receptors originate from a female donor with breast cancer. The CDR3 runs from the conserved cysteine through the conserved F or W. Each record gives: J gene, V gene, D gene, clone size, CDR3 DNA, CDR3 protein. The D gene is left open where the match is weak. Some rows mark clone size as missing; the rest say once, few, many or name a class of expanded clone.

TRBJ2-1 TRBV5-4 TRBD1 once TGTGCCAGCAGCCCGGACAGGGTAAGGTACAATGAGCAGTTCTTC CASSPDRVRYNEQFF
TRBJ2-1 TRBV6-1 TRBD1 - TGTGCCAGCAGTGAAGTCCGACAGGGGGGCTACAATGAGCAGTTCTTC CASSEVRQGGYNEQFF
TRBJ2-1 TRBV7-9 - - TGTGCCAGCAGCGCCACGGGACAACTGGACAATGAGCAGTGCTTC CASSATGQLDNEQCF
TRBJ2-4 TRBV28 - few TGTGCCAGCAGCCCCTACCCCGGACTAGCCAAAAACATTCAGTACTTC CASSPYPGLAKNIQYF
TRBJ2-7 TRBV29-1 - - TGCAGCGTTGAAGGGGGTGCAGAGAACTCCTACGAGCAGTACTTC CSVEGGAENSYEQYF
TRBJ2-1 TRBV20-1 TRBD2 - TGCAGTGCTAGTAATTTGGCGGGAGATAAGTACAATGAGCAGTTCTTC CSASNLAGDKYNEQFF
TRBJ2-1 TRBV7-9 - - TGTGCCAGCGGCCGAGGGGCAGATTTTTACAATGAGCAGTTCTTC CASGRGADFYNEQFF
TRBJ2-3 TRBV6-5 - many TGTGCCAGCAGACCCCCCAATACAGATACGCAGTATTTT CASRPPNTDTQYF
TRBJ2-1 TRBV4-2 TRBD2 few TGTGCCAGCACCCCCGGGACTAGTCCGGATGAGCAGTTCTTC CASTPGTSPDEQFF
TRBJ2-3 TRBV5-1 TRBD2 - TGCGCCAGCAGACCCATTAGCGGGAGCAACACAGATACGCAGTATTTT CASRPISGSNTDTQYF
TRBJ2-4 TRBV4-2 TRBD2 - TGTGCCAGCAGCCAAGATATTGGGGGGGAGACCACGGCCAAAAACATTCAGTACTTC CASSQDIGGETTAKNIQYF
TRBJ2-1 TRBV12-3/TRBV12-4 TRBD1 - TGTGCCAGCAGCGGACAGGGGTTCACAGGGACCGAAACCTACAATGAGCAGTTCTTC CASSGQGFTGTETYNEQFF
TRBJ1-2 TRBV11-2 - few TGTGCCAGCAGCCCGGGTCTCGCAGGCTACACCTTC CASSPGLAGYTF
TRBJ1-2 TRBV3-1 - - TGTGCCAGCAGGCTGGGGGAAGGTGACTATGGCTACACCTTC CASRLGEGDYGYTF
TRBJ2-1 TRBV5-1 TRBD2 - TGCGCCAGCAGCTTGGGGCGCGGGAGAAATGAGCAGTTCTTC CASSLGRGRNEQFF
TRBJ1-2 TRBV5-1 - - TGCGCCAGCAGTCTGGACGGATCCTATGGCTACACCTTC CASSLDGSYGYTF
TRBJ1-1 TRBV9 - many TGTGCCAGCAGCGTACAGACGGGGAACACTGAAGCTTTCTTT CASSVQTGNTEAFF
TRBJ2-7 TRBV5-1 TRBD2 - TGCGCCAGCCGTCAGGGAGGGCCACCACCCTACGAGCAGTACTTC CASRQGGPPPYEQYF
TRBJ2-5 TRBV6-6 - - TGTGCCAGCACTTACATCGGAGTCGAAGAGACCCAGTACTTC CASTYIGVEETQYF
TRBJ1-1 TRBV12-3/TRBV12-4 - many TGTGCCAGCAGTTTCCTTACCGGGGGAAACACTGAAGCTTTCTTT CASSFLTGGNTEAFF
TRBJ2-1 TRBV20-1 - many TGCAGTGCTAGAAGCGTGGAGTATACGTACAATGAGCAGTTCTTC CSARSVEYTYNEQFF
TRBJ2-5 TRBV20-1 TRBD2 many TGCAGTGCTACTAATTGGGCTAGCGGGATGGAGACCCAGTACTTC CSATNWASGMETQYF
TRBJ2-3 TRBV4-1 TRBD2 - TGCGCCAGCAGCCAAGTGGGACTAGCGGGTGCAGATACGCAGTATTTT CASSQVGLAGADTQYF
TRBJ1-3 TRBV12-3/TRBV12-4 TRBD1 few TGTGCCAGCGCGAGGGGACAGGGCCTCTCTGGAAACACCATATATTTT CASARGQGLSGNTIYF
TRBJ2-3 TRBV7-3 - few TGTGCCAGCAGCCAAAATCCCACAGATACGCAGTATTTT CASSQNPTDTQYF
TRBJ2-2 TRBV12-3/TRBV12-4 - many TGTGCCAGCAGGATCGAACTTAACACCGGGGAGCTGTTTTTT CASRIELNTGELFF
TRBJ2-1 TRBV12-5 TRBD1 few TGTGCTAGTGGTTCGTGGACAGGGGAGAGCTACAATGAGCAGTTCTTC CASGSWTGESYNEQFF
TRBJ2-3 TRBV9 TRBD2 - TGTGCCAGCAGCGGCGGACTAGCGGGAGATGGAGATACGCAGTATTTT CASSGGLAGDGDTQYF
TRBJ2-7 TRBV7-2 - - TGTGCCAGCAGCCCCTTGACTTACGAGCAGTACTTC CASSPLTYEQYF
TRBJ1-5 TRBV6-5 - - TGTGCCAGCAGCTCACCTCGTCAGCCCCAGCATTTT CASSSPRQPQHF
TRBJ1-5 TRBV7-9 - - TGTGCCAGCAGCCCTTACAGGGAAGACCAGCCCCAGCATTTT CASSPYREDQPQHF
TRBJ2-1 TRBV12-3/TRBV12-4 - - TGTGCCAGCAGCTCGCCCGAGCACTACAATGAGCAGTTCTTC CASSSPEHYNEQFF
TRBJ1-1 TRBV9 TRBD1 - TGTGCCAGCAGCGGACAGGGGGCGGAGGACACTGAAGCTTTCTTT CASSGQGAEDTEAFF
TRBJ1-1 TRBV25-1 - many TGTGCCAGCAGTGAATATAACACTGAAGCTTTCTTT CASSEYNTEAFF
TRBJ2-1 TRBV2 - - TGTGCCAGCAGTGAAAATCGGGAAGCCTACAATGAGCAGTTCTTC CASSENREAYNEQFF
TRBJ2-7 TRBV6-6 - - TGTGCCAGCAGTCGGGACCCCAGCTCCTACGAGCAGTACTTC CASSRDPSSYEQYF
TRBJ1-5 TRBV5-1 TRBD1 many TGCGCCAGCAGCTCGGACAGGGCCAATCAGCCCCAGCATTTT CASSSDRANQPQHF
TRBJ1-5 TRBV5-1 TRBD1 medium-sized TGCGCCAGCAGCCCTGGGACAGGGAACCAGCCCCAGCATTTT CASSPGTGNQPQHF
TRBJ2-1 TRBV27 TRBD1 medium-sized TGTGCCACTCGACCGGGACAGGGCAATGAGCAGTTCTTC CATRPGQGNEQFF
TRBJ2-7 TRBV9 TRBD1 - TGTGCCAGCAGCCCCTGGTACAGGGGGGACGAGCAGTACTTC CASSPWYRGDEQYF
TRBJ1-2 TRBV7-8 - - TGTGCCAGCAGCTCGAACCGTCCAGGGGATGGTGGCTACACCTTC CASSSNRPGDGGYTF
TRBJ2-5 TRBV5-1 TRBD1 few TGCGCCAGCAGCAAGACCTCAACAGGGGGAGAGACCCAGTACTTC CASSKTSTGGETQYF
TRBJ1-6 TRBV5-1 TRBD1 - TGCGCCAGCAGCTCAACAGGGGGCAAATATAATTCACCCCTCCACTTT CASSSTGGKYNSPLHF
TRBJ1-2 TRBV5-1 - few TGCGCCAGCAGCTTGGTCGGGGATCCTAACTATGGCTACACCTTC CASSLVGDPNYGYTF
TRBJ2-1 TRBV20-1 - few TGCAGTGCCAGAGGTTACGGGGATGAGCAGTTCTTC CSARGYGDEQFF
TRBJ1-1 TRBV7-9 - many TGTGCCAGCAGCTTTAAAGGGGTGAACACTGAAGCTTTCTTT CASSFKGVNTEAFF
TRBJ1-1 TRBV12-3/TRBV12-4 TRBD1 few TGTGCCAGCAGTTGGACAGGGGTCGCTGAAGCTTTCTTT CASSWTGVAEAFF
TRBJ1-2 TRBV6-5 - few TGTGCCAGCAGTTTCCAGCAGGGTGCGAACTATGGCTACACCTTC CASSFQQGANYGYTF
TRBJ1-1 TRBV18 - - TGTGCCAGCTCACCAATGTTAGTCTGGTTGGAGAACACTGAAGCTCTCTTT CASSPMLVWLENTEALF
TRBJ2-5 TRBV28 TRBD1 - TGTGCCAGCAGGTCACAGGGGGCTTCGTACCAAGAGACCCAGTACTTC CASRSQGASYQETQYF